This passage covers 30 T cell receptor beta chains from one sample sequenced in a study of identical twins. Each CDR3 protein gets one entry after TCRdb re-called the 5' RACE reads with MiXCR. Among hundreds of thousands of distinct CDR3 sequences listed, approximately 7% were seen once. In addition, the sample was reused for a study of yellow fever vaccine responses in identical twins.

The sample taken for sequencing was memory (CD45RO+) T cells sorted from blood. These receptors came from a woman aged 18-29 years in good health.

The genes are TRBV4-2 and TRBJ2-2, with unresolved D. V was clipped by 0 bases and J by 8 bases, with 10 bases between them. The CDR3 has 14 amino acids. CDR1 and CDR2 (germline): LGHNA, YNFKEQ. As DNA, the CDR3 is TGTGCCAGCAGCCAAGATTCGCTCGCTGGGGAGCTGTTTTTT. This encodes CASSQDSLAGELFF.

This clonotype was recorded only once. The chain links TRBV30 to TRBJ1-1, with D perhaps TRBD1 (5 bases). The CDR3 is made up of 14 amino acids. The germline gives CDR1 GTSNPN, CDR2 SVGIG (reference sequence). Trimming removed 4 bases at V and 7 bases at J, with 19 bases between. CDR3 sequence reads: CAWNGREGRCEAFF. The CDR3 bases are TGTGCCTGGAACGGGAGGGAGGGACGTTGTGAAGCTTTCTTT.

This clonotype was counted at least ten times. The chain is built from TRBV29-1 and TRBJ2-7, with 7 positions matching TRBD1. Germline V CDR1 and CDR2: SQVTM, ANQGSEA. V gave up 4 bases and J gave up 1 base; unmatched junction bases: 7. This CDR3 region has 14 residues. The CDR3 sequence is CSVVRTGLSYEQYF. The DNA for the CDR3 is TGCAGCGTTGTCAGGACAGGCCTTTCCTACGAGCAGTACTTC.

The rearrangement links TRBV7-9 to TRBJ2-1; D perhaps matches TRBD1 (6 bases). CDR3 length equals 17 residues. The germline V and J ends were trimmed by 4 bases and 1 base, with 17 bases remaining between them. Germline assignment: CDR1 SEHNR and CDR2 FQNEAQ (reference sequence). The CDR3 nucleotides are TGTGCCAGCAGCTCCCCGGACAGTTCTTTATCCTACAATGAGCAGTTCTTC. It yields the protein CASSSPDSSLSYNEQFF.

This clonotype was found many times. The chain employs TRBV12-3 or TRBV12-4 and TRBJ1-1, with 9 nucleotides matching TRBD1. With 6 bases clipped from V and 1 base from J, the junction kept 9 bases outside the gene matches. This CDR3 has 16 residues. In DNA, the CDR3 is TGTGCCAGCAGGGGGACAGGGTCGGAGAAGAACACTGAAGCTTTCTTT. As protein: CASRGTGSEKNTEAFF.

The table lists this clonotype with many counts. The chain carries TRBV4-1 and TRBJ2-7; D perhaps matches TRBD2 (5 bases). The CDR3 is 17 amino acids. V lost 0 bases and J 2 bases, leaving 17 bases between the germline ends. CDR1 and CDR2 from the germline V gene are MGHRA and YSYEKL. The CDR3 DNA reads TGCGCCAGCAGCCAAGAAATTACGGCCCCCGGGGCCTACGAGCAGTACTTC. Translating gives CASSQEITAPGAYEQYF.

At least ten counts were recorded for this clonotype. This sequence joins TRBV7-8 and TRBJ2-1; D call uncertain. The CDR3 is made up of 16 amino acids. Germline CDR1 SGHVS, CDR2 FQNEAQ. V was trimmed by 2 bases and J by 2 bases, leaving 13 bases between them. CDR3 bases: TGTGCCAGCAGCTTATTGGCGGAACTGACCTACAATGAGCAGTTCTTC. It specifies CASSLLAELTYNEQFF.

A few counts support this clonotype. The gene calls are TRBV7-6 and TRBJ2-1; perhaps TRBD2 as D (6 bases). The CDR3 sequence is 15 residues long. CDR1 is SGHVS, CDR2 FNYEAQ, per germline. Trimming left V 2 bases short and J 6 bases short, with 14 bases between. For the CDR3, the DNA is TGTGCCAGCAGCTTATCGCCGGGACTCTTCAATGAGCAGTTCTTC. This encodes CASSLSPGLFNEQFF.

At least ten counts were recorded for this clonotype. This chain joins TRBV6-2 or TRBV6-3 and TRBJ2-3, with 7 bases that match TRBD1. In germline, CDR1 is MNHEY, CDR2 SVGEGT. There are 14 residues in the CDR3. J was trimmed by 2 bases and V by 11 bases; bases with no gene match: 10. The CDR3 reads CAHSRGQNTDTQYF. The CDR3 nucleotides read TGTGCCCACAGCCGGGGACAGAACACAGATACGCAGTATTTT.

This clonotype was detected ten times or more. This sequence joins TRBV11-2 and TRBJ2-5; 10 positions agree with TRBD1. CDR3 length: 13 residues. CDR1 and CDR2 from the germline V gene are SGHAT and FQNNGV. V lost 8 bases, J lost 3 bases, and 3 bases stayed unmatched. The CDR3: CASGTGAKETQYF. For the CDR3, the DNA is TGTGCCAGCGGGACAGGGGCCAAAGAGACCCAGTACTTC.

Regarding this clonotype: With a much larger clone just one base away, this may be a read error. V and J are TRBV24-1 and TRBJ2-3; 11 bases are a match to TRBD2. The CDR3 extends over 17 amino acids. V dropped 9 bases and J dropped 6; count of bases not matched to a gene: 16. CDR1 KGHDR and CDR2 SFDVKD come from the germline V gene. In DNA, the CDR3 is TGTGCCACCCCACGAGTACTAGCGGGGGACGCCTCGGATACGCAGTATTTT. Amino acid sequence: CATPRVLAGDASDTQYF.

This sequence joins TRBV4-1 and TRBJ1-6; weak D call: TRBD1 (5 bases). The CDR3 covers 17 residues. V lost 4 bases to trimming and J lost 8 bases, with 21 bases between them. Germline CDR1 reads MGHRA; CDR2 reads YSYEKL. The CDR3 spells CASSPRAGAGSDSPLHF. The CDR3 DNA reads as TGCGCCAGCAGCCCGCGGGCCGGCGCAGGGTCAGATTCACCCCTCCACTTT.

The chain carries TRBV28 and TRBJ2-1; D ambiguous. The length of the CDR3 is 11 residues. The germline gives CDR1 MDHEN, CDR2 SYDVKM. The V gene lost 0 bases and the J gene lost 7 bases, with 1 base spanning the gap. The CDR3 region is CASSLWNEQFF. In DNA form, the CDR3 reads TGTGCCAGCAGTTTATGGAATGAGCAGTTCTTC.

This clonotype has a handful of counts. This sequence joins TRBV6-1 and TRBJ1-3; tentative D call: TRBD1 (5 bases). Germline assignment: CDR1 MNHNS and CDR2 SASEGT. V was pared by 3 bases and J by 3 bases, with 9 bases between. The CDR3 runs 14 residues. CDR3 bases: TGTGCCAGCAGTGATGGGGGAGGTGGAAACACCATATATTTT. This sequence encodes CASSDGGGGNTIYF.

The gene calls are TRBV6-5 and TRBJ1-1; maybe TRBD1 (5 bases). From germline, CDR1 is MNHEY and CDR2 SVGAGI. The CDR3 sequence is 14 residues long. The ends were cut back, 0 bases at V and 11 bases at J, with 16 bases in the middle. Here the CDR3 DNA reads TGTGCCAGCAGTTACTCGGAAGGGAGGTGGGGGGCTTTCTTT. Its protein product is CASSYSEGRWGAFF.

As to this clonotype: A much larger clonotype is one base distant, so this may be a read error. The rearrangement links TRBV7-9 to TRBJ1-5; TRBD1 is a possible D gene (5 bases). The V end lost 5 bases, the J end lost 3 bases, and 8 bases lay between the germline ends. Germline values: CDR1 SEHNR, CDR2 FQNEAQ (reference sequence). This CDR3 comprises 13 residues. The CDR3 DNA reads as TGTGCCAGCAGCCAGGACACCAATCAGCCCCAGCATTTT. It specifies CASSQDTNQPQHF. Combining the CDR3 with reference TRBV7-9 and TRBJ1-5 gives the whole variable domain DTGVSQNPRHKITKRGQNVTFRCDPISEHNRLYWYRQTLGQGPEFLTYFQNEAQLEKSRLLSDRFSAERPKGSFSTLEIQRTEQGDSAMYLCASSQDTNQPQHFGDGTRLSIL.

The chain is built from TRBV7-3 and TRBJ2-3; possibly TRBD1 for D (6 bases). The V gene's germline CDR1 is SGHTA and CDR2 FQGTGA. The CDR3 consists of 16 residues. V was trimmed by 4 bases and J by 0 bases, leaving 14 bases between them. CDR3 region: CASSSAGTTSTDTQYF. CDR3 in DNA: TGTGCCAGCAGCTCCGCCGGGACAACAAGCACAGATACGCAGTATTTT.

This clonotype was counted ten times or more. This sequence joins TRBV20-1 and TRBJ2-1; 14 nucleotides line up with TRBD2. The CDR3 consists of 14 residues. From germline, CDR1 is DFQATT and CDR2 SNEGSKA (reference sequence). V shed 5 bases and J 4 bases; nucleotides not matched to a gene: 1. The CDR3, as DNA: TGCAGTGCTCGGACTAGCGGGGGGTACAATGAGCAGTTCTTC. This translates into CSARTSGGYNEQFF.

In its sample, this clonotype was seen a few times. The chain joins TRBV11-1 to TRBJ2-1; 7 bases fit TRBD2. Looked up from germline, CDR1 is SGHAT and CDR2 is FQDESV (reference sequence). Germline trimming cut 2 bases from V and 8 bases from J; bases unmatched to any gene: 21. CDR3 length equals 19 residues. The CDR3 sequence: CASSLLWGWGTNPPHEQFF. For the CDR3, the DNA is TGTGCCAGCAGCTTATTATGGGGGTGGGGGACTAACCCTCCCCATGAGCAGTTCTTC.

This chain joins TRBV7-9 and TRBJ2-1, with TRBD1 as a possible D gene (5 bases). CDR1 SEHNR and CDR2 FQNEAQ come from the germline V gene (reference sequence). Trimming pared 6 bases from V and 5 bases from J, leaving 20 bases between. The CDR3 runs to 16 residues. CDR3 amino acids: CASRNGLAGSHNEQFF. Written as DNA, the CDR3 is TGTGCCAGCAGAAATGGGCTTGCAGGGTCACACAATGAGCAGTTCTTC.

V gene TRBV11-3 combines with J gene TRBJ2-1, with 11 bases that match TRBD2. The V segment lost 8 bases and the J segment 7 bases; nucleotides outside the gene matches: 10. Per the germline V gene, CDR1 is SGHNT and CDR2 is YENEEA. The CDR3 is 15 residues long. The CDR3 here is CASGIAGGPDNEQFF. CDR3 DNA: TGTGCCAGCGGTATAGCGGGAGGGCCGGATAATGAGCAGTTCTTC.

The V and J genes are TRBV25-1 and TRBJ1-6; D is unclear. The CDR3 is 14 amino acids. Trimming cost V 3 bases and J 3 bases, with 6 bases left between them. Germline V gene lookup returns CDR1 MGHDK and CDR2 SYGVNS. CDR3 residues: CASSDSGYNSPLHF. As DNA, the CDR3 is TGTGCCAGCAGTGACAGTGGCTATAATTCACCCCTCCACTTT.

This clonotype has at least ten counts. The CDR3 bases are TGCGCCAGCAGCTCCGGACTAGCGGGAGGAACAATAGGGGAGACCCAGTACTTC. Protein product: CASSSGLAGGTIGETQYF. This chain links TRBV5-1 with TRBJ2-5; 14 nucleotides match TRBD2. The trim removed 3 bases at V and 5 bases at J, leaving 12 bases unmatched. CDR3 length: 18 amino acids. Germline loops: CDR1 SGHRS, CDR2 YFSETQ.

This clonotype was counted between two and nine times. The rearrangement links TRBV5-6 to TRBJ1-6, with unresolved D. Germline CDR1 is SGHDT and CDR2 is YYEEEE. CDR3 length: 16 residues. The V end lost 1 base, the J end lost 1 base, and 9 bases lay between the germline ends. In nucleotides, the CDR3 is TGTGCCAGCAGCTTGATGGGGTTATCCTATAATTCACCCCTCCACTTT. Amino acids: CASSLMGLSYNSPLHF.

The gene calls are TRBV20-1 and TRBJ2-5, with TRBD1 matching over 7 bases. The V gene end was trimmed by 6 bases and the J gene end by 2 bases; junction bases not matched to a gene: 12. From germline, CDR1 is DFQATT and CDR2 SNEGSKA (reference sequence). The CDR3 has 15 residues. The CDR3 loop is CSAPIARGRQETQYF. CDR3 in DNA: TGCAGTGCCCCCATAGCGAGGGGGCGTCAAGAGACCCAGTACTTC.

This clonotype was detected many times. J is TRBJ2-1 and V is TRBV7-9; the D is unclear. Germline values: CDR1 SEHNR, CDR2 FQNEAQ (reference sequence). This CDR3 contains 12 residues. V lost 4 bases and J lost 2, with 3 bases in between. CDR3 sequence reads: CASSSPYNEQFF. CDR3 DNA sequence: TGTGCCAGCAGCTCCCCCTACAATGAGCAGTTCTTC. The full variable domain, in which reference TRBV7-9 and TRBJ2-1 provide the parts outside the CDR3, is DTGVSQNPRHKITKRGQNVTFRCDPISEHNRLYWYRQTLGQGPEFLTYFQNEAQLEKSRLLSDRFSAERPKGSFSTLEIQRTEQGDSAMYLCASSSPYNEQFFGPGTRLTVL.

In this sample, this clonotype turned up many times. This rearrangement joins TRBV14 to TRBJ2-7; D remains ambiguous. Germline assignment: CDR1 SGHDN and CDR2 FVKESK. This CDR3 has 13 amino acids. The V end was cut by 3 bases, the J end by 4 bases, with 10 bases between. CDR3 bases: TGTGCCAGCAGCCAGCGATCTCCGTACGAGCAGTACGTC. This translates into CASSQRSPYEQYV.

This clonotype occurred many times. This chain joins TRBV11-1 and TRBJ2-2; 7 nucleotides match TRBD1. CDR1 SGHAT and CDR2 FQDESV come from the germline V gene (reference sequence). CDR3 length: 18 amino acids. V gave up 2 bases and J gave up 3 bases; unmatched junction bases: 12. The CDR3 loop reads CASSLSTGLTGYTGELFF. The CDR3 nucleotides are TGTGCCAGCAGCTTATCGACAGGCCTGACAGGGTACACCGGGGAGCTGTTTTTT.

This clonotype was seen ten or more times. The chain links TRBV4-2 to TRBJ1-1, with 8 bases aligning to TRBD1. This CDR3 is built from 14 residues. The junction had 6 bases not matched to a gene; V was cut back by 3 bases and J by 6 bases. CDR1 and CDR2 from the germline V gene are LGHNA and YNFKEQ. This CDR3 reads CASSHADRVPEAFF. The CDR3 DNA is TGTGCCAGCAGCCACGCGGACAGGGTCCCTGAAGCTTTCTTT.

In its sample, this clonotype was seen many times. For the CDR3, the DNA is TGTGCCAGCACCAAATCCACCGAGAGGACCGACCACACCTTC. Protein product: CASTKSTERTDHTF. The chain recombines TRBV12-3 or TRBV12-4 with TRBJ1-2; D not resolved. Trimming stripped 7 bases from V and 12 bases from J, with 24 bases between. This CDR3 comprises 14 residues.